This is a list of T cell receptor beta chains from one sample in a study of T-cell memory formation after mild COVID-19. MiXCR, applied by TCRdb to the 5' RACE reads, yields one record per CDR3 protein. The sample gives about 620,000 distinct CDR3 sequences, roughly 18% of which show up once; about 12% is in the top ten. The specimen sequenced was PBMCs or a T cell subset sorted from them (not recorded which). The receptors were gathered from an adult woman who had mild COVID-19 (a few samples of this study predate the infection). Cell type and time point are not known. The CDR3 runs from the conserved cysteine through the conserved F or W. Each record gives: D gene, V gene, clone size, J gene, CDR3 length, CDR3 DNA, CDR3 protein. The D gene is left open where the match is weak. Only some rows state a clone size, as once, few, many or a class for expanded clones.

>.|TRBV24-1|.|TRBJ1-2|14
TGTGCCACCAGTGATCCGGACAGAAACTATGGCTACACCTTC
CATSDPDRNYGYTF
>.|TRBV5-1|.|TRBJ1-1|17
TGCGCCAGCAGCTTGGCCTTGGGAATGCAGGGGAACACTGAAGCTTTCTTT
CASSLALGMQGNTEAFF
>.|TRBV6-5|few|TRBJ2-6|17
TGTGCCAGCAGTTACTCGACTTTACCGGACCCCGGGAACGTCCTGACTTTC
CASSYSTLPDPGNVLTF
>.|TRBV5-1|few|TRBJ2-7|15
TGCGCCAGCACAATCTTTCCAGGGGAAAGCTACGAGCAGTACTTC
CASTIFPGESYEQYF
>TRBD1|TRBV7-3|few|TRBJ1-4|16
TGTGCCAGCAGCCGGTGGCGGGACAGGGGGCGAGAAAAACTGTTTTTT
CASSRWRDRGREKLFF
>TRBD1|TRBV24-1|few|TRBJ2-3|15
TGTGCCACCAGTGACCCCGGACAGGGCGGAAATACGCAGTATTTT
CATSDPGQGGNTQYF
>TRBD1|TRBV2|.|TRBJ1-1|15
TGTGCCAGCAGTGAATGGGGACAGAAGAACACTGAAGCTTTCTTT
CASSEWGQKNTEAFF
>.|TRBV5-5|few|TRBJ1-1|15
TGTGCCAGCAGCTTCGGTCCCACCGGGGACACTGAAGCTTTCTTT
CASSFGPTGDTEAFF
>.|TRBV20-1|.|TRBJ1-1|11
TGCAGAATACAGGCGAACACTGAAGCTTTCTTT
CRIQANTEAFF
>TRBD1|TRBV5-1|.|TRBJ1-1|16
TGCGCCAGCAGCACAGGGGACAGGGAGTTAAGCACTGAAGCTTTCTTT
CASSTGDRELSTEAFF
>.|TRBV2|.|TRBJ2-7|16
TGTGCCAGCAGTGAAGGCAGACTGGAGAGCTCCTACGAGCAGTACTTC
CASSEGRLESSYEQYF
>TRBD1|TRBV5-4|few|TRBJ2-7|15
TGTGCCAGCAGCTTCTGGACAGGGGGTGGCTACGAGCAGTACTTC
CASSFWTGGGYEQYF
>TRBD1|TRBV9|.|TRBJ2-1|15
TGTGCCAGCAGCGTGTCCCCACAGGGGGTCGATGAGCAGTTCTTC
CASSVSPQGVDEQFF
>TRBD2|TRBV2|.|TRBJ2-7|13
TGTGCCAGCAGCCGGGGGGGGCTACGCGAGCAGTACTTC
CASSRGGLREQYF
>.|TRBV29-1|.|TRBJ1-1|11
TGCAGCGTTGGACAGAACACTGAAGCTTTCTTT
CSVGQNTEAFF
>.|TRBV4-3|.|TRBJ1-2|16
TGCGCCAGCAGCCAGGATGCCACCTCCGGGGACTATGGCTACACCTTC
CASSQDATSGDYGYTF
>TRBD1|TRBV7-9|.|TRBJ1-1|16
TGTGCCAGCAGCTCTGGGACAGACCAAGCCAACACTGAAGCTTTCTTT
CASSSGTDQANTEAFF
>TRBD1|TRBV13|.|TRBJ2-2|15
TGTGCCAGCAGCACAACGGACAGGGTGGCCGGGGAGCTGTTTTTT
CASSTTDRVAGELFF
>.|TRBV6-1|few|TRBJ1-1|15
TGTGCCAGCAGTGGGGGGTTCACCCGGAACACTGAAGCTTTCTTT
CASSGGFTRNTEAFF
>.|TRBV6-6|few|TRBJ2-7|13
TGTGCCAGCATGCCGACGACCTCTCAGGAGCAGTACTTC
CASMPTTSQEQYF
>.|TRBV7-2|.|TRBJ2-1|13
TGTGCCAGCAGCGAAAGGTTTTACAATGAGCAGTTCTTC
CASSERFYNEQFF
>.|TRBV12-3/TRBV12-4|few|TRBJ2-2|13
TGTGCCAGCGGAGGGACTCAGGGCGGGGAGCTGTTTTTT
CASGGTQGGELFF
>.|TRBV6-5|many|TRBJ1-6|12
TGTGCCAGCAGGCGAGGGGTTTCACCCCTCCACTTT
CASRRGVSPLHF
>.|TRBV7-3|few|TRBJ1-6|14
TGTGCCAGCAGCAGTGGGAATTTGGGTTCACCCCTCCACTTT
CASSSGNLGSPLHF
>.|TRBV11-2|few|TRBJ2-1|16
TGTGCCAGCAGCTTATCTGAAGGGGGTCCCTACAATGAGCAGTTCTTC
CASSLSEGGPYNEQFF
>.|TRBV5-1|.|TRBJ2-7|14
TGCGCCAGTACCGGACAGATCTACCCCTACGAGCAGTACTTC
CASTGQIYPYEQYF
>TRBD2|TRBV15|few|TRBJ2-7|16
TGTGCCACCAGCAGAGCCGTGCTAGCGGGGGTGTACGAGCAGTACTTC
CATSRAVLAGVYEQYF
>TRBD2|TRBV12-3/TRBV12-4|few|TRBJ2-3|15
TGTGCCAGCCGTCGGGGGGGCGGACTGGTAGATACGCAGTATTTT
CASRRGGGLVDTQYF
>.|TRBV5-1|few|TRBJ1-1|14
TGCGCCAGCAGCTTGCGGTTAGAAGGGACTGAAGCTTTCTTT
CASSLRLEGTEAFF
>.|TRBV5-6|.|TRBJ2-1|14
TGTGCCAGCAGCCCGGGATACCCCTTGCATGAGCAGTTCTTC
CASSPGYPLHEQFF
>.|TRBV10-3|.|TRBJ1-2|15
TGTGCCATCAGTGATGGGTCAGGAGGCTACTATGGCTACACCTTC
CAISDGSGGYYGYTF
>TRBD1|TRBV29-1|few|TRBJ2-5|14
TGCAGCGTTGAACCTGGACAGGGGGGGGAGACCCAGTACTTC
CSVEPGQGGETQYF
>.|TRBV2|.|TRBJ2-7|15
TGTGCCAGCAGTGAATCCGGGGACGACACCTACGAGCAGTACTTC
CASSESGDDTYEQYF
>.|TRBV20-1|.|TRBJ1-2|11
TGCAGTGCAGGCTTCAGGGATGGCTACACCTTC
CSAGFRDGYTF
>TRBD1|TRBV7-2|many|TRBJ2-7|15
TGTGCCAGCAGCTTGTCCGGGACAGGGATGAGGGAGCAGTACTTC
CASSLSGTGMREQYF
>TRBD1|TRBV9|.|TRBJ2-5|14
TGTGCCAGCAGCGAGGGGGACAGGGCTGAGACCCAGTACTTC
CASSEGDRAETQYF
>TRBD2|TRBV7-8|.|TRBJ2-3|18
TGTGCCAGCAGGCCTAGCATCGGCGGGGGGGCTAGCACAGATACGCAGTATTTT
CASRPSIGGGASTDTQYF
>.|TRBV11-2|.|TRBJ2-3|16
TGTGCCAGCAGCTTAGTGGGGGGGGGCCGCACAGATACGCAGTATTTT
CASSLVGGGRTDTQYF
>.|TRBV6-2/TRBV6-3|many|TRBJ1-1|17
TGTGCCAGCAGTTATAATCGCGGGACTTCCATGAACACTGAAGCTTTCTTT
CASSYNRGTSMNTEAFF